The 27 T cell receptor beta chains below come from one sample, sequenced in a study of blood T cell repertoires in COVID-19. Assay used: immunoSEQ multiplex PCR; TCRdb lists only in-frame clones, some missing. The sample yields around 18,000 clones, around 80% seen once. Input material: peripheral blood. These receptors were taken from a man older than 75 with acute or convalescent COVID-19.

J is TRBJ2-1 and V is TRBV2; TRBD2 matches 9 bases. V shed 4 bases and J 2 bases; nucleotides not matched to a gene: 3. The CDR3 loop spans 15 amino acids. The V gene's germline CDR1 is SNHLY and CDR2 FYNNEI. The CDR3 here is CASSGTSETYNEQFF. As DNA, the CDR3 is TGTGCCAGCAGTGGGACTAGCGAGACCTACAATGAGCAGTTCTTC.

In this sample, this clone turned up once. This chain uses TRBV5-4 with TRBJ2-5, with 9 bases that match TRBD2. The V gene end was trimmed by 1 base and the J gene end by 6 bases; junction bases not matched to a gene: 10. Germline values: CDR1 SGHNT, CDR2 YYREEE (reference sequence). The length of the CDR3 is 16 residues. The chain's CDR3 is CASSLSLAGLAQTQYF. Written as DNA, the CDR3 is TGTGCCAGCAGCTTGTCCCTAGCGGGGCTAGCACAGACCCAGTACTTC.

The DNA for the CDR3 is TGTGCCAGCTCACCTGGACTAGCGGTAAACACAGATACGCAGTATTTT. Its translation is CASSPGLAVNTDTQYF. The rearrangement uses TRBV18 and TRBJ2-3; 10 nucleotides match TRBD2. J was trimmed by 2 bases and V by 3 bases; bases with no gene match: 5. From germline, CDR1 is KGHSH and CDR2 LQKENI. The CDR3 extends over 16 amino acids.

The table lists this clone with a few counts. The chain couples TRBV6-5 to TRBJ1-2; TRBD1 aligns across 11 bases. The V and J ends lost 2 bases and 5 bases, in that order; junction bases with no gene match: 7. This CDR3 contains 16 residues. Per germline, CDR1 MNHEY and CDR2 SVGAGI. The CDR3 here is CASSYIRTGGAYGYTF. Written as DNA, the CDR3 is TGTGCCAGCAGTTACATCCGGACAGGGGGCGCATATGGCTACACCTTC.

The CDR3 sequence is CASSRPETGGANYGYTF. The CDR3 region has the DNA TGTGCCAGCTCGCGGCCTGAAACAGGGGGAGCTAACTATGGCTACACCTTC. V usage is TRBV18 and J usage is TRBJ1-2; 8 nucleotides align to TRBD1. The trim removed 6 bases at V and 0 bases at J, leaving 12 bases unmatched. The length of the CDR3 is 17 residues. In germline, CDR1 is KGHSH, CDR2 LQKENI.

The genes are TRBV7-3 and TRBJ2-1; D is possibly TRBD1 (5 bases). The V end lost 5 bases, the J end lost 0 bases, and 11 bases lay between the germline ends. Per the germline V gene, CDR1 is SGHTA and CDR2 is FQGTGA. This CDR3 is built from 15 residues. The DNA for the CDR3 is TGTGCCAGCAGCGACGGACAAAGCTCCTACAATGAGCAGTTCTTC. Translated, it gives CASSDGQSSYNEQFF.

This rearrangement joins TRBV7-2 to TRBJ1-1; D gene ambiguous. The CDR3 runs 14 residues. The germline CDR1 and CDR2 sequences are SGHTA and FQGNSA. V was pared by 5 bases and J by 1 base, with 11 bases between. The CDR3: CASSPLPGNTEAFF. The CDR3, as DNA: TGTGCCAGCAGCCCCCTCCCGGGGAACACTGAAGCTTTCTTT.

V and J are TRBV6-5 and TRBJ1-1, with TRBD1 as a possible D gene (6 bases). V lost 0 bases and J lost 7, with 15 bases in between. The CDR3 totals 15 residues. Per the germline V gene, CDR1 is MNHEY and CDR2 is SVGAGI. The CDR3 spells CASSYSTGGLSEAFF. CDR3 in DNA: TGTGCCAGCAGTTACTCGACAGGTGGACTGAGTGAAGCTTTCTTT.

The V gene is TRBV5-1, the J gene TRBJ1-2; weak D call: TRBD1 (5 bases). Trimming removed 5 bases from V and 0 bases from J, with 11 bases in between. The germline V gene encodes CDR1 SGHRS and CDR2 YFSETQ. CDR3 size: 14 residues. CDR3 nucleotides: TGCGCCAGCAGTACCGGGGGTACTAACTATGGCTACACCTTC. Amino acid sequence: CASSTGGTNYGYTF. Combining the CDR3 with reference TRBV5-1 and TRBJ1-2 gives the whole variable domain KAGVTQTPRYLIKTRGQQVTLSCSPISGHRSVSWYQQTPGQGLQFLFEYFSETQRNKGNFPGRFSGRQFSNSRSEMNVSTLELGDSALYLCASSTGGTNYGYTFGSGTRLTVV.

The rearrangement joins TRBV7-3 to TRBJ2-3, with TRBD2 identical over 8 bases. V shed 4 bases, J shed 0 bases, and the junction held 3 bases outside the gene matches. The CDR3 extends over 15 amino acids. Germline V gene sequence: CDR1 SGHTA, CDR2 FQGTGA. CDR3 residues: CASSSRGGSTDTQYF. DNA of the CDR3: TGTGCCAGCAGCTCCCGGGGGGGGAGCACAGATACGCAGTATTTT. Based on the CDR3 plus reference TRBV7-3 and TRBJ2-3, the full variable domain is GAGVSQTPSNKVTEKGKYVELRCDPISGHTALYWYRQSLGQGPEFLIYFQGTGAADDSGLPNDRFFAVRPEGSVSTLKIQRTERGDSAVYLCASSSRGGSTDTQYFGPGTRLTVL.

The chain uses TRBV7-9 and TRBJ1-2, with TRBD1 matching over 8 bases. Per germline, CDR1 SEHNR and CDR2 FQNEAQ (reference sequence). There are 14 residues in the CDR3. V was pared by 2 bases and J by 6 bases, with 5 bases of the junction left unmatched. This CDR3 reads CASSLSAGGNGYTF. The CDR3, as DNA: TGTGCCAGCAGCTTATCCGCAGGGGGCAATGGCTACACCTTC. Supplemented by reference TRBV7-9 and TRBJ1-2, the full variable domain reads DTGVSQNPRHKITKRGQNVTFRCDPISEHNRLYWYRQTLGQGPEFLTYFQNEAQLEKSRLLSDRFSAERPKGSFSTLEIQRTEQGDSAMYLCASSLSAGGNGYTFGSGTRLTVV.

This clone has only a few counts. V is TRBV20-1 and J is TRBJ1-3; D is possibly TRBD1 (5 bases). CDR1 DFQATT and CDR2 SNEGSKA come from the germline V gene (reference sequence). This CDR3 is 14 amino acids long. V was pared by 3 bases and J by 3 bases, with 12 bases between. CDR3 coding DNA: TGCAGTGCTAGTTATGGGGGAGGTGGAAACACCATATATTTT. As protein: CSASYGGGGNTIYF.

The CDR3 loop is CASSYNRRSSYNSPLHF. The CDR3 region has the DNA TGTGCCAGCAGTTACAATCGTCGGAGCTCCTATAATTCACCCCTCCACTTT. The chain links TRBV6-2 or TRBV6-3 to TRBJ1-6; D gene ambiguous. Germline CDR1 and CDR2: MNHEY and SVGEGT. This CDR3 is 17 amino acids long. V lost 2 bases and J 0 bases, leaving 11 bases between the germline ends.

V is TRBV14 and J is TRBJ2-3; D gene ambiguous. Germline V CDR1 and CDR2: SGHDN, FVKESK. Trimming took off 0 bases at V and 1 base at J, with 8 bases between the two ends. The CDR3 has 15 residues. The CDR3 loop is CASSQDPWRTDTQYF. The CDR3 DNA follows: TGTGCCAGCAGCCAAGATCCATGGCGCACAGATACGCAGTATTTT.

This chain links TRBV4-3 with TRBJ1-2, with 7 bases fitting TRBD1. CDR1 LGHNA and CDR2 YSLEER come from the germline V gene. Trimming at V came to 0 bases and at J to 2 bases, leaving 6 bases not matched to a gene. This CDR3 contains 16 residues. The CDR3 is CASSQDNARGNYGYTF. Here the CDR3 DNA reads TGCGCCAGCAGCCAAGATAATGCCAGGGGGAACTATGGCTACACCTTC.

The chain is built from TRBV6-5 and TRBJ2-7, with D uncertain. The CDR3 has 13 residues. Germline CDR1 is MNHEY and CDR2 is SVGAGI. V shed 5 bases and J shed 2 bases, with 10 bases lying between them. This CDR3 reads CASSPYEAYEQYF. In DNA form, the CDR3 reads TGTGCCAGCAGTCCATACGAGGCCTACGAGCAGTACTTC.

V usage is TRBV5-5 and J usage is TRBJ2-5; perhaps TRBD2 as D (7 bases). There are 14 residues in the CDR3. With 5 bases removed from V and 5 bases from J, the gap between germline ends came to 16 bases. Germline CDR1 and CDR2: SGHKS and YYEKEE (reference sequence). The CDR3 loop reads CASRPRGGPETQYF. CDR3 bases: TGTGCCAGCAGACCGAGGGGGGGCCCTGAGACCCAGTACTTC. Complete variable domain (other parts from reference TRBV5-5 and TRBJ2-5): DAGVTQSPTHLIKTRGQQVTLRCSPISGHKSVSWYQQVLGQGPQFIFQYYEKEERGRGNFPDRFSARQFPNYSSELNVNALLLGDSALYLCASRPRGGPETQYFGPGTRLLVL.

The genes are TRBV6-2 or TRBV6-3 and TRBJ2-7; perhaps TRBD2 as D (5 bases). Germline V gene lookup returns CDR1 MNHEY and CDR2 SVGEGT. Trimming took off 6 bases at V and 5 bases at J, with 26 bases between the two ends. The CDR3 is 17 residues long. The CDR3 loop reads CASSRFPSAGANHEQYF. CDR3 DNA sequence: TGTGCCAGCAGCCGATTCCCTTCCGCGGGTGCGAATCACGAGCAGTACTTC.

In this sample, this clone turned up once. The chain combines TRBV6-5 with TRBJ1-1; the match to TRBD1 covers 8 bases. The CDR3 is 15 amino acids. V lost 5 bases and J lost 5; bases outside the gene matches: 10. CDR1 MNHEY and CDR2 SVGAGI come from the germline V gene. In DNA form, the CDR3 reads TGTGCCAGCAGTACTGACCAGGGGGCGGGAACTGAAGCTTTCTTT. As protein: CASSTDQGAGTEAFF.

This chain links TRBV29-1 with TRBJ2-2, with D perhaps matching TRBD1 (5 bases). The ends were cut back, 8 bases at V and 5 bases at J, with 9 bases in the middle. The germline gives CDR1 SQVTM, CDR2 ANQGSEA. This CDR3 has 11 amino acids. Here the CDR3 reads CSIQGTGELFF. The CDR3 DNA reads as TGCAGCATCCAGGGTACCGGGGAGCTGTTTTTT.

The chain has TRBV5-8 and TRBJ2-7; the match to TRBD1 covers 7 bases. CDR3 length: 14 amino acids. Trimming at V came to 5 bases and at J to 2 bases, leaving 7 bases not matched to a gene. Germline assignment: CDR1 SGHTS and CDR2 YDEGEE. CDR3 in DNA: TGTGCCAGCAGTCGGGACAGAGGACCCTACGAGCAGTACTTC. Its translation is CASSRDRGPYEQYF.

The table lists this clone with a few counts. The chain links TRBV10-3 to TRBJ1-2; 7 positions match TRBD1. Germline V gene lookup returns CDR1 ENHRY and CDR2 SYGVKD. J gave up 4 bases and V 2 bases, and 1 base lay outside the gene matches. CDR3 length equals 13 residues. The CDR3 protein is CAISEGQVYGYTF. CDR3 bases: TGTGCCATCAGTGAGGGACAGGTCTATGGCTACACCTTC.

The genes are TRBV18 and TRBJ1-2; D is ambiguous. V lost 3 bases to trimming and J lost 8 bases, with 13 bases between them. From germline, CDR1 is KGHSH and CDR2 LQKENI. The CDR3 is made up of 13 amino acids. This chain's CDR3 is CASSPERAGGYTF. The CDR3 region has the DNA TGTGCCAGCTCACCGGAAAGGGCGGGCGGCTACACCTTC. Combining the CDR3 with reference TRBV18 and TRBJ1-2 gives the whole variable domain NAGVMQNPRHLVRRRGQEARLRCSPMKGHSHVYWYRQLPEEGLKFMVYLQKENIIDESGMPKERFSAEFPKEGPSILRIQQVVRGDSAAYFCASSPERAGGYTFGSGTRLTVV.

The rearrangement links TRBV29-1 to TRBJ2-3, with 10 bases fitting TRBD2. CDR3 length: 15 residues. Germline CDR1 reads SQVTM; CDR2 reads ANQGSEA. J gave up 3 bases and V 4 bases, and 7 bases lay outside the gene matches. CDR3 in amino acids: CSVARTSGMTDTQYF. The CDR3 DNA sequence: TGCAGCGTTGCTAGGACTAGCGGAATGACAGATACGCAGTATTTT.

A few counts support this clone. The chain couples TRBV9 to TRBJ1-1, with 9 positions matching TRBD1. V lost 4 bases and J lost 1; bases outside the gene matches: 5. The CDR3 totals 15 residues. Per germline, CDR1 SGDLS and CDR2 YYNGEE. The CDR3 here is CASSMSQGANTEAFF. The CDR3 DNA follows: TGTGCCAGCAGCATGTCACAGGGGGCGAACACTGAAGCTTTCTTT. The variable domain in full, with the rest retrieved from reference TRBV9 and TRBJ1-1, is DSGVTQTPKHLITATGQRVTLRCSPRSGDLSVYWYQQSLDQGLQFLIQYYNGEERAKGNILERFSAQQFPDLHSELNLSSLELGDSALYFCASSMSQGANTEAFFGQGTRLTVV.

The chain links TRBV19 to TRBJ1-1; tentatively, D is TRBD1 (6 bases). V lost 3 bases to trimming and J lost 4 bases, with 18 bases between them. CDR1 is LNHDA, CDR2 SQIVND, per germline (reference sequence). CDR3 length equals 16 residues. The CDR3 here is CASSITGGHMGTEAFF. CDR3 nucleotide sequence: TGTGCCAGTAGTATCACGGGGGGGCATATGGGCACTGAAGCTTTCTTT.

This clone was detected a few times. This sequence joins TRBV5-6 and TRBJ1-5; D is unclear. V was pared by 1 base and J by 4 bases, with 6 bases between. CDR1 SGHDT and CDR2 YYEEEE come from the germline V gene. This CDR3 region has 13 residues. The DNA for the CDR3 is TGTGCCAGCAGCTTGCAGTCAAATCAGCCCCAGCATTTT. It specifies CASSLQSNQPQHF.